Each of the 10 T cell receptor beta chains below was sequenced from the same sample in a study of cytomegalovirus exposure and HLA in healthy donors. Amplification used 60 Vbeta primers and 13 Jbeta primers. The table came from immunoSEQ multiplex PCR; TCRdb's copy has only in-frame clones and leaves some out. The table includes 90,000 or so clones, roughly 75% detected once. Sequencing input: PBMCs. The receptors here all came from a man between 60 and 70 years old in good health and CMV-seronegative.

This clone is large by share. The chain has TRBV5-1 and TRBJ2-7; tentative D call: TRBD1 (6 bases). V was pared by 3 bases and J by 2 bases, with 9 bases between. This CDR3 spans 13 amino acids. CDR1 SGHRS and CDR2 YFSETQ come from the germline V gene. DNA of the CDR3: TGCGCCAGCAGCTGGGACAAGACCTACGAGCAGTACTTC. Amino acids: CASSWDKTYEQYF.

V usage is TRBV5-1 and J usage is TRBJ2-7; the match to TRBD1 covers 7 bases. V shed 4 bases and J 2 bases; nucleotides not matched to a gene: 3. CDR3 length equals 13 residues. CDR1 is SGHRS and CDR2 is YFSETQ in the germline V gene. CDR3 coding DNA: TGCGCCAGCAGCCGAGACAGGGCCTACGAGCAGTACTTC. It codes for CASSRDRAYEQYF.

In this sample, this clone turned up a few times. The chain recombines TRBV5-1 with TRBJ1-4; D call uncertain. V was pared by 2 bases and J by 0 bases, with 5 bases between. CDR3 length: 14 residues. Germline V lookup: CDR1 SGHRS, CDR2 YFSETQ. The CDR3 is CASSLEATNEKLFF. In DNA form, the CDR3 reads TGCGCCAGCAGCTTAGAGGCAACTAATGAAAAACTGTTTTTT.

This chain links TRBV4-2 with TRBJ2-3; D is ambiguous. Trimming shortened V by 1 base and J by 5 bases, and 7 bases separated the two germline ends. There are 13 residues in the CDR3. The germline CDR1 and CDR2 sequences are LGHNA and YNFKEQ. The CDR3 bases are TGTGCCAGCAGCCAAGGGCCATTAGATACGCAGTATTTT. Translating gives CASSQGPLDTQYF.

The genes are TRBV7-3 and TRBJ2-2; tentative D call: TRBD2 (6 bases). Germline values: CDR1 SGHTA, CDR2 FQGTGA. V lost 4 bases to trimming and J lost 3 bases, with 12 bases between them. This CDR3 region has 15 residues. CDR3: CASSSYGGDTGELFF. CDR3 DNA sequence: TGTGCCAGCAGCTCATACGGCGGGGACACCGGGGAGCTGTTTTTT. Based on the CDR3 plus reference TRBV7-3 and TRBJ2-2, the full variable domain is GAGVSQTPSNKVTEKGKYVELRCDPISGHTALYWYRQSLGQGPEFLIYFQGTGAADDSGLPNDRFFAVRPEGSVSTLKIQRTERGDSAVYLCASSSYGGDTGELFFGEGSRLTVL.

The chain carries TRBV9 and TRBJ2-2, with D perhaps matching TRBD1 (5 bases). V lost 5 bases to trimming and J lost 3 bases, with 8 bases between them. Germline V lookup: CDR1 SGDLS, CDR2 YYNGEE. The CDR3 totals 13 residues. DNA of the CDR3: TGTGCCAGCAGGGTACAGGACACCGGGGAGCTGTTTTTT. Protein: CASRVQDTGELFF.

CDR3: CASSEAMVGASYEQYF. CDR3 DNA sequence: TGTGCCAGCAGTGAAGCGATGGTGGGGGCTTCCTACGAGCAGTACTTC. This rearrangement joins TRBV6-1 to TRBJ2-7; the D gene is possibly TRBD1 (6 bases). CDR1 is MNHNS and CDR2 is SASEGT in the germline V gene. The CDR3 is made up of 16 amino acids. Trimming left V 0 bases short and J 1 base short, with 13 bases between.

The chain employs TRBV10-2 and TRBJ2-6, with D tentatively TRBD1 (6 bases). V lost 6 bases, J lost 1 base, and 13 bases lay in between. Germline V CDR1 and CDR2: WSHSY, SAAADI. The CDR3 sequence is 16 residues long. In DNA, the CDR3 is TGCGCCAGCAGGGCCGATACAGGGTCTGGGGCCAACGTCCTGACTTTC. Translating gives CASRADTGSGANVLTF.

CDR3 coding DNA: TGTGCCAGTAGCCGTCGGGACGGGGGGAATGAAAAACTGTTTTTT. This encodes CASSRRDGGNEKLFF. V and J are TRBV19 and TRBJ1-4; D is perhaps TRBD1 (5 bases). The V gene lost 6 bases and the J gene lost 5 bases, with 16 bases spanning the gap. CDR3 length equals 15 residues. The germline V gene encodes CDR1 LNHDA and CDR2 SQIVND (reference sequence).

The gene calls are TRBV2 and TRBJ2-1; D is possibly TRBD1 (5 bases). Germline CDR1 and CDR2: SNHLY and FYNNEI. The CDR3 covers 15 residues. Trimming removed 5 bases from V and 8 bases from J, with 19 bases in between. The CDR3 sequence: CASSRRQNPRDEQFF. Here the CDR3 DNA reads TGTGCCAGCAGTAGACGACAGAACCCCCGGGATGAGCAGTTCTTC.